Listed here is a single T cell receptor (beta chain). Its antigen is unidentified. TCRdb's table, derived via immunoSEQ multiplex PCR, lists solely in-frame clones and lacks some. Among fewer than 80,000 clones, approximately 98% were seen once, and the ten largest hold roughly 0.59%. The data are from a study of Tregs in tolerant kidney transplant recipients. Study-wide context: Related graft donors supplied nonmyeloablative bone marrow transplants, and mixed chimerism was transient. Study-level points and caveats: The most relevant donor-specific Treg TCRbeta repertoire apparently came from expansion with activated donor B cells.

Germline V gene lookup returns CDR1 SNHLY and CDR2 FYNNEI. The V end was cut by 6 bases, the J end by 12 bases, with 15 bases between. CDR3 length: 12 amino acids. The source is a human donor who received a combined kidney and bone marrow transplant. V gene TRBV2 combines with J gene TRBJ2-1; tentative D call: TRBD1 (5 bases). Sequences were derived from CD4+ T cells from blood, sampled before the transplant. CDR3 nucleotide sequence: TGTGCCAGCAGGAAAGGGGCGGAAGGGCAGTTCTTC. Translating gives CASRKGAEGQFF. Supplemented by reference TRBV2 and TRBJ2-1, the full variable domain reads EPEVTQTPSHQVTQMGQEVILRCVPISNHLYFYWYRQILGQKVEFLVSFYNNEISEKSEIFDDQFSVERPDGSNFTLKIRSTKLEDSAMYFCASRKGAEGQFFGPGTRLTVL.